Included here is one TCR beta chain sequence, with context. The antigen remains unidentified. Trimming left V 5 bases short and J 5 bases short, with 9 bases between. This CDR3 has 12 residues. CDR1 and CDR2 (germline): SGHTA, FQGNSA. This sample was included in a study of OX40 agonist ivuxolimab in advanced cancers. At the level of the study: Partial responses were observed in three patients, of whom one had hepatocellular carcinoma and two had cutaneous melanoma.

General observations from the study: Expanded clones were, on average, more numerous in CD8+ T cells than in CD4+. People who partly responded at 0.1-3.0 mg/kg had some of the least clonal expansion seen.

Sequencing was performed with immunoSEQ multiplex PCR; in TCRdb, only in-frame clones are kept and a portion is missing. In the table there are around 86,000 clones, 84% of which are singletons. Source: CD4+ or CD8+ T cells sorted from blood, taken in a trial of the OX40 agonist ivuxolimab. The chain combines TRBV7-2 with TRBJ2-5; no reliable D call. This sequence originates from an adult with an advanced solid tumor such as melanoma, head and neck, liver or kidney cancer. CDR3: CASSASRETQYF. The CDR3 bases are TGTGCCAGCAGCGCCTCTAGGGAGACCCAGTACTTC.